This entry features one TCR beta chain sequence. The sample holds a few counts of this clonotype. Its antigen is not yet known. The input lacks base qualities; no much larger clone sits a single base away. This entry is derived from a study of response to subunit inactivated influenza vaccine (dated by TCRdb to the late 2010s). Looking at the study overall: The study used deep quantitative T cell receptor repertoire profiling to track responses to a trivalent subunit inactivated influenza vaccine.

The V end gives up 0 bases and the J end 3 bases, leaving 6 bases in the junction not matched to a gene. The CDR3 starts with the cysteine, ends with the phenylalanine, and has 16 residues. The only DNA kept is the CDR3, 48 bases in frame from the first base. The germline V gene provides CDR1 MNHEY and CDR2 SVGEGT. Results the study describes overall, beyond this receptor: The authors suggested that each seasonal influenza vaccination may recruit only a limited number of new T cells.

The library was generated by RT-PCR. Sequencing was performed on an Illumina HiSeq 2500. The raw public data were reprocessed by TCRdb itself: fastp quality trimming at Q25, MiXCR clonotype calling, in-frame beta chains only. Identical CDR3 proteins give one entry, which carries the most common genes and DNA. This sample lists 500,000 to 600,000 distinct CDR3 sequences; around 13% were detected once. Of the sample, approximately 10% falls within the top ten clones. The sequences come from PBMCs from blood, collected 12 days after vaccination. This sequence was found in a man aged 50 to 60 who received an inactivated influenza vaccine. Donor details come from another sample of the same person, matched by shared clones. Recombination joined TRBV6-2 or TRBV6-3 with TRBJ2-7; 9 nucleotides in the junction match TRBD2. For the CDR3, the sequence is CASSYSKLAGYYEQYF. The nucleotides are TGTGCCAGCAGTTACTCGAAGCTAGCGGGGTACTACGAGCAGTACTTC.